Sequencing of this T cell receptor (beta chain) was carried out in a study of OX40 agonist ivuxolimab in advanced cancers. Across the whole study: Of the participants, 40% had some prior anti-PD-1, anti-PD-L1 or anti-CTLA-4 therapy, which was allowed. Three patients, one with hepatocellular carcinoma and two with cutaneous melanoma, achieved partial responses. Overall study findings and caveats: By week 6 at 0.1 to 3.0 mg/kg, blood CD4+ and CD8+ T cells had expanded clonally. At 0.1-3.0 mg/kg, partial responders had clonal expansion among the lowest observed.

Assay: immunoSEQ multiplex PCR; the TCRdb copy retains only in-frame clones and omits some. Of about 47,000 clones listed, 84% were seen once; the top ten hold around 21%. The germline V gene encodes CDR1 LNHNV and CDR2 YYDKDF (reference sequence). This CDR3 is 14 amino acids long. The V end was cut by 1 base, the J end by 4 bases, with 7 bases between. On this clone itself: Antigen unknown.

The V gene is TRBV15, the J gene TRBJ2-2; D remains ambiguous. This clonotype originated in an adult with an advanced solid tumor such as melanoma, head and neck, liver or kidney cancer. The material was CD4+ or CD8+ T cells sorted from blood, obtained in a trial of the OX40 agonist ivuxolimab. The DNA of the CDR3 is TGTGCCACCAGCAGAGTGGATCCCACCGGGGAGCTGTTTTTT. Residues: CATSRVDPTGELFF.